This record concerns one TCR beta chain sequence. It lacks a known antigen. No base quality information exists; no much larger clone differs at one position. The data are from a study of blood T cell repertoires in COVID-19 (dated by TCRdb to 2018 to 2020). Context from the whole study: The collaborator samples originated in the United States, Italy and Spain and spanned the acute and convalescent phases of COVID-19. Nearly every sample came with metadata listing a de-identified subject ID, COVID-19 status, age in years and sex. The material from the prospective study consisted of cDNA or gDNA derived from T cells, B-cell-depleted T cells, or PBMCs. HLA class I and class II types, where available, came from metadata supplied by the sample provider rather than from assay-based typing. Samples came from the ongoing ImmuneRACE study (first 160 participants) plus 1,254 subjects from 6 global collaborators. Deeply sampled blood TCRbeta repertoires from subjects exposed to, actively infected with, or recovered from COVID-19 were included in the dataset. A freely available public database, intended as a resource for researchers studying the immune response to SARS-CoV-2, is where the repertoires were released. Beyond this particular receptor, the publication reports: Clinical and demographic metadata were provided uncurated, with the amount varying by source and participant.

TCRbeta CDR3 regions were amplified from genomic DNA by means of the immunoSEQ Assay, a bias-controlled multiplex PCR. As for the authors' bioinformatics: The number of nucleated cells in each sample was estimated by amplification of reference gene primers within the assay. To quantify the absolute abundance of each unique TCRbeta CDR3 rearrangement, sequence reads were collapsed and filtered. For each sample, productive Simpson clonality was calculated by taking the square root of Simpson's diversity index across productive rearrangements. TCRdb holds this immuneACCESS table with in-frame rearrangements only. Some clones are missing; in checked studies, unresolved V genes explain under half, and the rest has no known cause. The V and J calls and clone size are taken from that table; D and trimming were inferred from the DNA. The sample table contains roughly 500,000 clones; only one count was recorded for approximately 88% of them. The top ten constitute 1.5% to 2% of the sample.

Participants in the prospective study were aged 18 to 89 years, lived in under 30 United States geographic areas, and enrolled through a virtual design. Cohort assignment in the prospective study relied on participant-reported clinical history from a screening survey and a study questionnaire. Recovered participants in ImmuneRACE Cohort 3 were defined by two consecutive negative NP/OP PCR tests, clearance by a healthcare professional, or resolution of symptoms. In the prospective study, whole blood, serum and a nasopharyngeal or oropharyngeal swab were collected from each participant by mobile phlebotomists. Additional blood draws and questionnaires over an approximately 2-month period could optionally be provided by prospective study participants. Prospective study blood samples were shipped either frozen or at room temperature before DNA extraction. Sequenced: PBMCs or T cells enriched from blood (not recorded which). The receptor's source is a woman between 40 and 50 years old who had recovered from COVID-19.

The sequence in DNA is TGTGCCAGCAGCTTAGTCTCCGGGAGCAATCAGCCCCAGCATTTT. Its translation reads: CASSLVSGSNQPQHF. The chain joins TRBV7-2 to TRBJ1-5, with the D gene not confidently named. Sequences SGHTA (CDR1) and FQGNSA (CDR2) are obtained from the germline V gene. Inclusive of the bounding cysteine and phenylalanine, the CDR3 is 15 residues long. Solely the CDR3 DNA is kept, with 45 bases framed from the first base. V loses 1 base of germline sequence and J loses 1 base, and the interval between the two ends is 8 bases.